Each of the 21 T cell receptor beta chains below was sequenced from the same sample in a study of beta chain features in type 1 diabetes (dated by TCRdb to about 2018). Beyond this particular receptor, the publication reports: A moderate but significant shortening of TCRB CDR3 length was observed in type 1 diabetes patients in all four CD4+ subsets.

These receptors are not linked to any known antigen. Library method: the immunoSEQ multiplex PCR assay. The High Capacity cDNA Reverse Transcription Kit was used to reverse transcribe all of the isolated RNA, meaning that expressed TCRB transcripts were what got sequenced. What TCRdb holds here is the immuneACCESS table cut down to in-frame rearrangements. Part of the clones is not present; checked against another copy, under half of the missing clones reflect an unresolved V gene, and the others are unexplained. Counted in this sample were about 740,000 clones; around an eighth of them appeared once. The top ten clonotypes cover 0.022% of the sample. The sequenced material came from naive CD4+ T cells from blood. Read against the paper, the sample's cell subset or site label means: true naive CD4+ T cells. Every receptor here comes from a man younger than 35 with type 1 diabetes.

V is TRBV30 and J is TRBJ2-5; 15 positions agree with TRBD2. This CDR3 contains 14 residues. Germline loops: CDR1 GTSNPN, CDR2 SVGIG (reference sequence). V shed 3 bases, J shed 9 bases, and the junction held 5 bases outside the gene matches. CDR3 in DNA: TGTGCCTGGAGCCCCGGACTAGCGGGGGGGGCCCAGTACTTC. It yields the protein CAWSPGLAGGAQYF. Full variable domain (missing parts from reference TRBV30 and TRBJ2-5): SQTIHQWPATLVQPVGSPLSLECTVEGTSNPNLYWYRQAAGRGLQLLFYSVGIGQISSEVPQNLSASRPQDRQFILSSKKLLLSDSGFYLCAWSPGLAGGAQYFGPGTRLLVL.

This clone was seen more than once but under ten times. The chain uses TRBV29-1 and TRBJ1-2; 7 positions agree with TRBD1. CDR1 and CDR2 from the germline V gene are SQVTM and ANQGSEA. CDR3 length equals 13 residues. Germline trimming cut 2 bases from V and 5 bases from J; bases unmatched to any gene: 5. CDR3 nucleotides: TGCAGCGTTGAAAGGGGGCGAGGGTATGGCTACACCTTC. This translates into CSVERGRGYGYTF.

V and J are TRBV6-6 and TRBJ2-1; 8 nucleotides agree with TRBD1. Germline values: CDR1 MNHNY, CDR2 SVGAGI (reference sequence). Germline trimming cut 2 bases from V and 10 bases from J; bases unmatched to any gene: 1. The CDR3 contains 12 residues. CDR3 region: CASSYRTGEQFF. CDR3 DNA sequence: TGTGCCAGCAGTTACCGGACAGGGGAGCAGTTCTTC.

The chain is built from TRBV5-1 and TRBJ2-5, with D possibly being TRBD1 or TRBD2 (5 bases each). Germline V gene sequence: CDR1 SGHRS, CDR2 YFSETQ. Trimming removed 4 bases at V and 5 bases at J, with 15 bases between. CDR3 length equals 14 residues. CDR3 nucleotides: TGCGCCAGCAGCCCGGGACGGGTTGTCGAGACCCAGTACTTC. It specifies CASSPGRVVETQYF.

CDR3 bases: TGTGCCACCAGAGTAACAGGGAACACTGAAGCTTTCTTT. This sequence encodes CATRVTGNTEAFF. The chain couples TRBV2 to TRBJ1-1; D is possibly TRBD1 (5 bases). CDR1 SNHLY and CDR2 FYNNEI come from the germline V gene. The CDR3 runs 13 residues. V shed 10 bases and J shed 1 base, with 13 bases lying between them. The variable domain in full, completed from reference TRBV2 and TRBJ1-1, reads EPEVTQTPSHQVTQMGQEVILRCVPISNHLYFYWYRQILGQKVEFLVSFYNNEISEKSEIFDDQFSVERPDGSNFTLKIRSTKLEDSAMYFCATRVTGNTEAFFGQGTRLTVV.

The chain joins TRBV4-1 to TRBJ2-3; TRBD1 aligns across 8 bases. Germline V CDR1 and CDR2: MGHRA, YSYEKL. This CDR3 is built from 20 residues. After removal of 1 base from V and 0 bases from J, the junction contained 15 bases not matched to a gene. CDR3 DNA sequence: TGCGCCAGCAGCCAAGCTATAGGACAGGGCAATCTCCCAAGCACAGATACGCAGTATTTT. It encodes CASSQAIGQGNLPSTDTQYF.

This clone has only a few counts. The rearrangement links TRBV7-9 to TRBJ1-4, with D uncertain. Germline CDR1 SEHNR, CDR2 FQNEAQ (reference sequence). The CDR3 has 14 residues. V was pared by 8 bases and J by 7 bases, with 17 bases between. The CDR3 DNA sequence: TGTGCCAGCGCCCTAGCGGGGAAGAGTGAAAAACTGTTTTTT. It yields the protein CASALAGKSEKLFF.

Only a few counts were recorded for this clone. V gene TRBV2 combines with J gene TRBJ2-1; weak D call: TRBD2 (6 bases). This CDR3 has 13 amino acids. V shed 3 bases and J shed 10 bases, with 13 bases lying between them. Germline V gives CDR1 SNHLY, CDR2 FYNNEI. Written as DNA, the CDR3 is TGTGCCAGCAGTGAGTACCAGGAGGGCGAGCAGTTCTTC. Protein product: CASSEYQEGEQFF.

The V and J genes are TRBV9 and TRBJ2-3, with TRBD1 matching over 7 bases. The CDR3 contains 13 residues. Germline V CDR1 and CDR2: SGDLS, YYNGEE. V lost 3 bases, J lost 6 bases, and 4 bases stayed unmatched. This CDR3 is CASSDRGPDTQYF. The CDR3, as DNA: TGTGCCAGCAGCGACAGGGGACCCGATACGCAGTATTTT.

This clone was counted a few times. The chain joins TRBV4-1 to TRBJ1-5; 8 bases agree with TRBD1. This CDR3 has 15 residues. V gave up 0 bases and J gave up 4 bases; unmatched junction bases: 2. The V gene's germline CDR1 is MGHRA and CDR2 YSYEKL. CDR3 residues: CASSQDWTGNQPQHF. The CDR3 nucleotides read TGCGCCAGCAGCCAAGATTGGACAGGGAATCAGCCCCAGCATTTT.

The CDR3 DNA reads as TGCGCCAGCAGCCACAACAGGGTTTCGGAGACTGAAGCTTTCTTT. This codes for CASSHNRVSETEAFF. V is TRBV4-1 and J is TRBJ1-1; D is possibly TRBD1 (6 bases). Germline CDR1 reads MGHRA; CDR2 reads YSYEKL. The CDR3 sequence is 15 residues long. V lost 3 bases, J lost 5 bases, and 16 bases lay in between.

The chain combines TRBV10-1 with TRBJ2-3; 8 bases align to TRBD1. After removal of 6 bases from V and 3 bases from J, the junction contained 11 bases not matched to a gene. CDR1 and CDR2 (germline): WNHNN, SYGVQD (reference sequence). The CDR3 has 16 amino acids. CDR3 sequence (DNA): TGCGCCAGCAGCGACGGACAGGGAGTAGCGACAGATACGCAGTATTTT. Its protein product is CASSDGQGVATDTQYF.

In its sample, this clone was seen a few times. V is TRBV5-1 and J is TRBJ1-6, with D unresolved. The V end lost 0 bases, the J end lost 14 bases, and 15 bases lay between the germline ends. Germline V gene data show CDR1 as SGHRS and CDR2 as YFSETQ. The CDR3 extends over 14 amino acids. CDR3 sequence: CASSLVQPDGALHF. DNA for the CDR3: TGCGCCAGCAGCTTGGTTCAGCCCGATGGGGCCCTCCACTTT.

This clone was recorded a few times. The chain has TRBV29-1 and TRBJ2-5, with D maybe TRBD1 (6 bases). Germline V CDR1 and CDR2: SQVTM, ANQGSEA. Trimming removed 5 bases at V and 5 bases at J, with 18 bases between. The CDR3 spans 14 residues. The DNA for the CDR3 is TGCAGCGTTTCCGACAGGACGGGATGGGAGACCCAGTACTTC. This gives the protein CSVSDRTGWETQYF.

The CDR3 protein is CSAKGDNEQFF. The CDR3 DNA sequence: TGCAGTGCTAAAGGGGACAATGAGCAGTTCTTC. V and J are TRBV20-1 and TRBJ2-1; maybe TRBD1 (5 bases). Per the germline V gene, CDR1 is DFQATT and CDR2 is SNEGSKA (reference sequence). Trimming removed 4 bases from V and 5 bases from J, with 6 bases in between. CDR3 length: 11 residues.

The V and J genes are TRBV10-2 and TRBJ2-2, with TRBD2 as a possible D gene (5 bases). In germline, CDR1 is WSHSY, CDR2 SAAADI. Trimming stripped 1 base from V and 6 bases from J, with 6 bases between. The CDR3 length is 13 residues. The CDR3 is CASSEWGAGELFF. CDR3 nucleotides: TGCGCCAGCAGTGAGTGGGGAGCCGGGGAGCTGTTTTTT.

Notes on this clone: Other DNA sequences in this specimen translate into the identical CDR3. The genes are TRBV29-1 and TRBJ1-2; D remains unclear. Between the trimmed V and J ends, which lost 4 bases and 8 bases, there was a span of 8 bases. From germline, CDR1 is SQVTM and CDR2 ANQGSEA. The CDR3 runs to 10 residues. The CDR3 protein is CSVGTDGYTF. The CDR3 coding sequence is TGCAGCGTTGGGACGGACGGCTACACCTTC.

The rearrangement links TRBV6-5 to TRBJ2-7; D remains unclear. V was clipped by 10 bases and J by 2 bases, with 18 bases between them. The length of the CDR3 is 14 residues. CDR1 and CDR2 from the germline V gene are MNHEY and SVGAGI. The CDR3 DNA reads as TGTGCCACCAAGCTGTCGGGCGGAACCTACGAGCAGTACTTC. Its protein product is CATKLSGGTYEQYF.

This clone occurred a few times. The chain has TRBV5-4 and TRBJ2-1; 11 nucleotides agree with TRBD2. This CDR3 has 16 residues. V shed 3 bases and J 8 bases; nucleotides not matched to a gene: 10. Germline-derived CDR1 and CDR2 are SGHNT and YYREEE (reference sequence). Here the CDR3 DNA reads TGTGCCAGCAGCTCCGCTAGCGGGGGGCCACCTCATGAGCAGTTCTTC. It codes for CASSSASGGPPHEQFF.

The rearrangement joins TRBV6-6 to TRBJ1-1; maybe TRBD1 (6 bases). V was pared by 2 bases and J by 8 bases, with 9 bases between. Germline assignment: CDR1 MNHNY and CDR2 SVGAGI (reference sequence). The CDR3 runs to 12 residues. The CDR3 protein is CASSYEDREAFF. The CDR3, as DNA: TGTGCCAGCAGTTACGAGGACAGAGAAGCTTTCTTT.

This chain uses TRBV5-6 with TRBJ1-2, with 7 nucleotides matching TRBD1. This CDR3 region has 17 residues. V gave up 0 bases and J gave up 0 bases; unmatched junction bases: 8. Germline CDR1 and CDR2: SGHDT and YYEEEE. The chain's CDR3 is CASSLVAGGAPNYGYTF. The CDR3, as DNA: TGTGCCAGCAGCTTGGTTGCAGGGGGAGCACCTAACTATGGCTACACCTTC.